The 32 T cell receptor beta chains presented below share a single source sample, sequenced in a study of post-analysis software for immune sequencing data. Unique molecular identifiers tagged the TCR beta cDNA libraries. TCRdb reprocessed the PCR reads with MiXCR, giving one entry per CDR3 protein. The sample yields about 820,000 distinct CDR3 sequences, under 70% seen once. These receptors' antigens are unknown. Whole-study results and caveats: In patients, five or six TRBV segments were more frequent than in controls, with TRBV5-6, TRBV5-1 and TRBV20-1 among them.

Material: blood. The receptors were gathered from a girl aged 5 to 17 with multiple sclerosis.

This clonotype was recorded a few times. The chain is built from TRBV25-1 and TRBJ2-1; 9 bases are a match to TRBD2. The germline V gene has CDR1 MGHDK and CDR2 SYGVNS. Losses at the gene ends were 2 bases for V and 4 bases for J; bases not matched to a gene: 6. This CDR3 has 16 residues. Here the CDR3 DNA reads TGTGCCAGCAGTGAAATGACTAGCGGACATTACAATGAGCAGTTCTTC. This encodes CASSEMTSGHYNEQFF.

The V and J genes are TRBV5-1 and TRBJ2-1, with TRBD2 matching over 10 bases. J was trimmed by 12 bases and V by 4 bases; bases with no gene match: 10. Germline V lookup: CDR1 SGHRS, CDR2 YFSETQ. The CDR3 is 14 amino acids. CDR3 DNA: TGCGCCAGCAGCCTGGGACTAGCGCCCCCAACGCAGTTCTTC. Protein sequence: CASSLGLAPPTQFF.

The V and J genes are TRBV5-6 and TRBJ2-7; a weak D match, TRBD2 (6 bases). CDR1 and CDR2 (germline): SGHDT, YYEEEE. V was pared by 4 bases and J by 0 bases, with 8 bases between. This CDR3 region has 13 residues. This CDR3 is CASSRDFSYEQYF. CDR3 in DNA: TGTGCCAGCAGCCGGGACTTCTCCTACGAGCAGTACTTC.

The chain is built from TRBV7-3 and TRBJ2-3; 9 bases align to TRBD2. V lost 6 bases and J lost 1; bases outside the gene matches: 5. This CDR3 comprises 15 residues. Germline V lookup: CDR1 SGHTA, CDR2 FQGTGA. The CDR3 reads CASSFPSGGTDTQYF. The CDR3 coding sequence is TGTGCCAGCAGTTTTCCTAGCGGGGGCACAGATACGCAGTATTTT.

The rearrangement uses TRBV12-3 or TRBV12-4 and TRBJ1-1; tentative D call: TRBD1 (5 bases). This CDR3 comprises 14 residues. Trimming cost V 4 bases and J 2 bases, with 11 bases left between them. The CDR3 region is CASSSNRLNTEAFF. DNA of the CDR3: TGTGCCAGCAGTTCCAACAGGCTTAACACTGAAGCTTTCTTT.

This chain joins TRBV14 and TRBJ1-1; unclear D gene. The CDR3 runs to 15 residues. V was pared by 0 bases and J by 1 base, with 9 bases between. CDR1 and CDR2 from the germline V gene are SGHDN and FVKESK. The CDR3 nucleotides read TGTGCCAGCAGCCAAGAAAAGACAACGAACACTGAAGCTTTCTTT. This sequence encodes CASSQEKTTNTEAFF.

This chain uses TRBV20-1 with TRBJ1-2; 9 positions match TRBD1. This CDR3 is built from 13 residues. V dropped 4 bases and J dropped 3; count of bases not matched to a gene: 3. CDR1 is DFQATT and CDR2 is SNEGSKA in the germline V gene (reference sequence). CDR3 in DNA: TGCAGTGCTAAACGGGACAGGGACTATGGCTACACCTTC. Its protein is CSAKRDRDYGYTF.

The chain employs TRBV6-2 or TRBV6-3 and TRBJ2-7; TRBD1 aligns across 8 bases. Germline V lookup: CDR1 MNHEY, CDR2 SVGEGT. The CDR3 extends over 17 amino acids. V was clipped by 1 base and J by 3 bases; unmatched bases: 11. The CDR3 DNA is TGTGCCAGCAGTTACTGGGGCGCCAGGGGGCCGAACTACGAGCAGTACTTC. This sequence encodes CASSYWGARGPNYEQYF.

This chain links TRBV20-1 with TRBJ2-7; the D gene is possibly TRBD2 (6 bases). The CDR3 length is 16 residues. Germline V gene sequence: CDR1 DFQATT, CDR2 SNEGSKA (reference sequence). The V end lost 1 base, the J end lost 5 bases, and 21 bases lay between the germline ends. The CDR3 DNA reads as TGCAGTGCTAGAGGCACGTCGGGGGACCGGTTAAACGAGCAGTACTTC. This gives the protein CSARGTSGDRLNEQYF.

The chain links TRBV2 to TRBJ2-5, with D uncertain. This CDR3 region has 12 residues. In germline, CDR1 is SNHLY, CDR2 FYNNEI. Trimming took 5 bases from V and 7 from J, leaving 11 bases between them. The CDR3 sequence: CASSTDGPTQYF. The CDR3 DNA reads TGTGCCAGCAGTACGGACGGACCGACCCAGTACTTC.

This rearrangement joins TRBV5-1 to TRBJ2-7; the D is unclear. The germline V and J ends were trimmed by 0 bases and 5 bases, with 15 bases remaining between them. CDR1 is SGHRS and CDR2 is YFSETQ in the germline V gene. CDR3 length equals 15 residues. CDR3 DNA: TGCGCCAGCAGCTTGGAGAGACATCCCGTGGACGAGCAGTACTTC. Protein: CASSLERHPVDEQYF.

The gene calls are TRBV12-3 or TRBV12-4 and TRBJ2-3, with D hard to call. V lost 1 base and J 1 base, leaving 12 bases between the germline ends. CDR3 length equals 16 residues. CDR3 protein: CASSLGQSYRTDTQYF. In DNA, the CDR3 is TGTGCCAGCAGTTTAGGTCAGAGCTACCGCACAGATACGCAGTATTTT.

The J gene is TRBJ1-5, the V gene TRBV20-1, with D perhaps matching TRBD1 (6 bases). Deletions cut 4 bases from V and 8 bases from J, with 12 bases between. This CDR3 is built from 12 residues. Per germline, CDR1 DFQATT and CDR2 SNEGSKA (reference sequence). The CDR3 DNA sequence: TGCAGTGCTAAACAGGGAGGTGAGCCCCAGCATTTT. Translation gives CSAKQGGEPQHF.

This clonotype turned up a few times. V and J are TRBV20-1 and TRBJ2-5, with TRBD1 matching 7 bases. Germline CDR1 reads DFQATT; CDR2 reads SNEGSKA (reference sequence). The CDR3 totals 14 residues. V was clipped by 6 bases and J by 2 bases; unmatched bases: 9. CDR3 protein: CSARGGVGQETQYF. In DNA form, the CDR3 reads TGCAGTGCCCGAGGGGGCGTGGGGCAAGAGACCCAGTACTTC.

This clonotype has just a few counts. This chain joins TRBV10-3 and TRBJ2-5; 11 positions match TRBD1. With 5 bases clipped from V and 1 base from J, the junction kept 9 bases outside the gene matches. Per germline, CDR1 ENHRY and CDR2 SYGVKD. The CDR3 contains 17 residues. This chain's CDR3 is CAISPSRDRGIQETQYF. In DNA form, the CDR3 reads TGTGCCATCAGTCCGAGCCGGGACAGGGGGATCCAAGAGACCCAGTACTTC.

This clonotype was detected once. The rearrangement uses TRBV7-6 and TRBJ2-3, with D maybe TRBD1 (7 bases). Germline lookup yields CDR1 SGHVS and CDR2 FNYEAQ. The V end was cut by 6 bases, the J end by 1 base, with 20 bases between. The CDR3 length is 17 residues. The DNA for the CDR3 is TGTGCCAGCAGGCCCACGCCCGGCAGGGGGGGCACAGATACGCAGTATTTT. Protein sequence: CASRPTPGRGGTDTQYF.

This clonotype appeared a few times. This rearrangement joins TRBV29-1 to TRBJ2-7, with a weak D call TRBD2 (6 bases). This CDR3 spans 16 amino acids. CDR1 is SQVTM, CDR2 ANQGSEA, per germline. V was clipped by 1 base and J by 3 bases, with 19 bases between them. CDR3 sequence: CSVEGDLGGAYYEQYF. The DNA for the CDR3 is TGCAGCGTTGAAGGGGATTTGGGCGGGGCTTACTACGAGCAGTACTTC.

Worth noting for this clonotype: The junction and the germline gene differ at one end; a read error may be behind it. J is TRBJ2-2 and V is TRBV5-1; D might be TRBD1 (6 bases). Germline CDR1 reads SGHRS; CDR2 reads YFSETQ. This CDR3 comprises 13 residues. CDR3: CVSSLWGPGELFF. The CDR3 bases are TGCGTCAGCAGCTTGTGGGGGCCCGGGGAGCTGTTTTTT.

The V and J genes are TRBV10-3 and TRBJ2-7, with D perhaps TRBD1 (5 bases). CDR3 length: 13 residues. Germline V lookup: CDR1 ENHRY, CDR2 SYGVKD. Deletions cut 6 bases from V and 0 bases from J, with 9 bases between. The CDR3 DNA reads as TGTGCCATCAGCCCGACAGACTCCTACGAGCAGTACTTC. Translating gives CAISPTDSYEQYF.

This clonotype has more than one count but fewer than ten. The chain links TRBV7-3 to TRBJ2-3; weak D call: TRBD2 (6 bases). There are 19 residues in the CDR3. In germline, CDR1 is SGHTA, CDR2 FQGTGA. The germline V and J ends were trimmed by 2 bases and 2 bases, with 23 bases remaining between them. The CDR3, as DNA: TGTGCCAGCAGCTTAGAGAGACAGAGCCTCACGGGGGTCACAGATACGCAGTATTTT. Amino acid sequence: CASSLERQSLTGVTDTQYF.

This clonotype was seen a handful of times. The CDR3 sequence: CSAPTAGGLVRNEQFF. The CDR3 nucleotides are TGCAGTGCCCCTACAGCGGGGGGGCTCGTCCGTAATGAGCAGTTCTTC. The gene calls are TRBV20-1 and TRBJ2-1; 10 positions match TRBD2. Germline loops: CDR1 DFQATT, CDR2 SNEGSKA (reference sequence). There are 16 residues in the CDR3. Trimming took 6 bases from V and 7 from J; bases not matched to a gene: 15.

V gene TRBV5-1 combines with J gene TRBJ2-7, with 7 bases that match TRBD1. The CDR3 runs 14 residues. CDR1 and CDR2 from the germline V gene are SGHRS and YFSETQ. V was clipped by 0 bases and J by 5 bases; unmatched bases: 5. CDR3 region: CASSLGQGFDEQYF. CDR3 sequence (DNA): TGCGCCAGCAGCTTGGGACAGGGCTTCGACGAGCAGTACTTC.

This chain links TRBV6-2 or TRBV6-3 with TRBJ1-1, with a possible D match to TRBD1 (5 bases). Deletions cut 4 bases from V and 5 bases from J, with 20 bases between. This CDR3 has 16 residues. CDR1 MNHEY and CDR2 SVGEGT come from the germline V gene. The CDR3 loop is CASSSDRGHLETEAFF. CDR3 nucleotide sequence: TGTGCCAGCAGTTCCGACCGAGGACATCTTGAGACTGAAGCTTTCTTT.

The chain combines TRBV14 with TRBJ2-3; TRBD2 aligns across 10 bases. This CDR3 has 18 amino acids. Per the germline V gene, CDR1 is SGHDN and CDR2 is FVKESK. Unmatched junction bases numbered 12, after V lost 2 bases and J lost 4 bases. The CDR3 region has the DNA TGTGCCAGCAGCCAACCTCGACTAGCGGGCTCTGTCCCAGATACGCAGTATTTT. It yields the protein CASSQPRLAGSVPDTQYF.

V gene TRBV6-2 or TRBV6-3 combines with J gene TRBJ2-5; the D gene is possibly TRBD1 (6 bases). V gave up 1 base and J gave up 2 bases, with 8 bases separating them. Germline-derived CDR1 and CDR2 are MNHEY and SVGEGT. This CDR3 contains 14 residues. CDR3 region: CASSYLRGQETQYF. CDR3 nucleotide sequence: TGTGCCAGCAGTTACTTGAGGGGGCAAGAGACCCAGTACTTC.

The rearrangement uses TRBV5-1 and TRBJ1-2; no reliable D call. Trimming stripped 0 bases from V and 4 bases from J, with 19 bases between. The CDR3 runs to 17 residues. Germline loops: CDR1 SGHRS, CDR2 YFSETQ. CDR3 loop: CASSLGSGATTSYGYTF. CDR3 coding DNA: TGCGCCAGCAGCTTGGGTTCCGGCGCCACAACTAGCTATGGCTACACCTTC.

J is TRBJ2-6 and V is TRBV5-6; 7 bases match TRBD1. The CDR3 covers 17 residues. After removal of 4 bases from V and 2 bases from J, the junction contained 9 bases not matched to a gene. CDR1 is SGHDT, CDR2 YYEEEE, per germline. Here the CDR3 DNA reads TGTGCCAGCAGCACGACGGAAGGGGGCGCTGGGGCCAACGTCCTGACTTTC. This translates into CASSTTEGGAGANVLTF.

This clonotype was detected only a few times. CDR3 protein: CSATETGLQETQYF. The CDR3 DNA reads as TGCAGTGCTACCGAGACAGGCCTACAAGAGACCCAGTACTTC. This sequence joins TRBV20-1 and TRBJ2-5; D perhaps matches TRBD1 (6 bases). V lost 4 bases and J lost 2, with 14 bases in between. The CDR3 loop spans 14 amino acids. The germline gives CDR1 DFQATT, CDR2 SNEGSKA (reference sequence).

The V call is TRBV20-1, the J call TRBJ1-4; TRBD1 might be the D (6 bases). CDR1 is DFQATT, CDR2 SNEGSKA, per germline (reference sequence). The CDR3 loop spans 12 amino acids. With 3 bases removed from V and 7 bases from J, the gap between germline ends came to 9 bases. CDR3 DNA: TGCAGTGCTAGCGGGGGGCTTGAAAAACTGTTTTTT. Its translation: CSASGGLEKLFF.

About this clonotype: The germline gene is not matched at one end of the junction; a read error may be the cause. The CDR3 region is CVISAGRQETQYF. In nucleotides, the CDR3 is TGTGTCATCAGTGCAGGGAGGCAGGAGACCCAGTACTTC. The chain employs TRBV10-3 and TRBJ2-5, with D maybe TRBD2 (6 bases). Germline V gene sequence: CDR1 ENHRY, CDR2 SYGVKD. This CDR3 has 13 amino acids.

The CDR3: CATSIPGQGRSEAFF. The CDR3 nucleotides are TGTGCCACCAGCATACCCGGACAGGGGCGATCTGAAGCTTTCTTT. The V call is TRBV15, the J call TRBJ1-1, with 9 bases that match TRBD1. J gave up 6 bases and V 4 bases, and 9 bases lay outside the gene matches. The CDR3 loop spans 15 amino acids. Germline CDR1 and CDR2: LNHNV and YYDKDF (reference sequence). The full variable domain, rest sourced from reference TRBV15 and TRBJ1-1, is DAMVIQNPRYQVTQFGKPVTLSCSQTLNHNVMYWYQQKSSQAPKLLFHYYDKDFNNEADTPDNFQSRRPNTSFCFLDIRSPGLGDTAMYLCATSIPGQGRSEAFFGQGTRLTVV.

This chain joins TRBV18 and TRBJ2-1; 12 bases fit TRBD2. CDR3 length equals 15 residues. V lost 6 bases and J lost 8; bases outside the gene matches: 8. The germline V gene has CDR1 KGHSH and CDR2 LQKENI. The CDR3 is CASSLKTSGSHEQFF. In DNA form, the CDR3 reads TGTGCCAGCTCCCTAAAGACTAGCGGGAGCCATGAGCAGTTCTTC.